The rows below give T cell receptor beta chains drawn from one sample of a study of cytomegalovirus exposure and HLA in healthy donors. Libraries were prepared by immunoSEQ multiplex PCR; TCRdb keeps only in-frame clonotypes and omits some of them. The sample carries over 150,000 clones, 68% recorded once. Specimen: PBMCs. The receptors come from a woman aged 40 to 55 in good health and CMV-seropositive. Both conserved end residues are part of each CDR3. A D gene is named only where the DNA matches it firmly. Only some rows state a clone size, as once, few, many or a class for expanded clones.

>TRBD1|NA|15|TRBV7-2|TRBJ1-6
CASSLNGGTGAPLHF
TGTGCCAGCAGCTTAAATGGAGGGACAGGCGCTCCCCTCCACTTT
>NA|NA|14|TRBV9|TRBJ2-7
CASAKPASTYEQYF
TGTGCCAGCGCCAAACCTGCCAGTACCTACGAGCAGTACTTC
>TRBD1|NA|16|TRBV4-1|TRBJ1-1
CASSQRDRGPNTEAFF
TGCGCCAGCAGCCAAAGAGACAGGGGGCCGAACACTGAAGCTTTCTTT
>NA|NA|13|TRBV7-2|TRBJ1-4
CASSFGQMEKLFF
TGTGCCAGCAGCTTCGGACAGATGGAAAAACTGTTTTTT
>TRBD1|NA|15|TRBV19|TRBJ2-7
CASSRGWDRGDEQYF
TGTGCCAGTAGTAGGGGGTGGGACAGGGGCGACGAGCAGTACTTC
>TRBD2|NA|17|TRBV5-1|TRBJ2-3
CASSLDPSGTSTDTQYF
TGCGCCAGCAGCTTGGATCCTAGCGGGACAAGCACAGATACGCAGTATTTT
>TRBD1|NA|16|TRBV14|TRBJ2-5
CASSLNPGQLQETQYF
TGTGCCAGCAGCCTCAATCCGGGACAGCTACAAGAGACCCAGTACTTC
>TRBD1|NA|15|TRBV6-1|TRBJ1-6
CASSGGTGRNSPLHF
TGTGCCAGCAGTGGGGGGACAGGGAGGAATTCACCCCTCCACTTT
>NA|NA|13|TRBV10-1|TRBJ2-5
CASRNQGRETQYF
TGCGCCAGCAGAAATCAGGGGCGAGAGACCCAGTACTTC
>NA|NA|14|TRBV6-5|TRBJ1-1
CASSYGSVNTEAFF
TGTGCCAGCAGTTACGGGAGCGTGAACACTGAAGCTTTCTTT
>TRBD1|once|13|TRBV6-6|TRBJ1-1
CASRDRETDGAFF
TGTGCCAGCAGAGACAGGGAAACTGATGGAGCTTTCTTT
>NA|NA|15|TRBV5-6|TRBJ2-5
CASSLRETGRETQYF
TGTGCCAGCAGCTTGAGGGAGACAGGGAGGGAGACCCAGTACTTC
>TRBD2|NA|16|TRBV5-6|TRBJ2-1
CASRPTSGLSYNEQFF
TGTGCCAGCCGCCCGACTAGCGGACTCTCCTACAATGAGCAGTTCTTC
>TRBD1|NA|15|TRBV6-5|TRBJ1-4
CASKTEGATNEKLFF
TGTGCCAGCAAGACCGAGGGGGCGACTAATGAAAAACTGTTTTTT
>TRBD1|few|14|TRBV6-5|TRBJ1-1
CASNTDRGYSEAFF
TGTGCCAGCAACACGGACAGGGGGTACTCTGAAGCTTTCTTT
>TRBD1|NA|17|TRBV5-1|TRBJ2-1
CASSSTGTGFAYNEQFF
TGCGCCAGCAGCTCGACCGGGACAGGGTTCGCCTACAATGAGCAGTTCTTC
>NA|NA|11|TRBV6-5|TRBJ2-1
CASTLADEQFF
TGTGCCAGCACCCTCGCGGATGAGCAGTTCTTC
>TRBD1|NA|15|TRBV5-4|TRBJ2-7
CASSHFRDRVSEQYF
TGTGCCAGCAGCCATTTCCGGGACAGGGTTTCCGAGCAGTACTTC
>NA|NA|11|TRBV7-9|TRBJ2-5
CASTPGETQYF
TGTGCCAGCACCCCAGGGGAGACCCAGTACTTC
>TRBD1|NA|18|TRBV18|TRBJ2-6
CASSHRGQGASGANVLTF
TGTGCCAGCTCACACCGGGGCCAGGGGGCATCGGGGGCCAACGTCCTGACTTTC
>TRBD2|NA|15|TRBV7-2|TRBJ2-7
CASSFTPGLAGEQYF
TGTGCCAGCAGCTTCACCCCGGGACTAGCGGGGGAGCAGTACTTC
>TRBD1|few|14|TRBV7-9|TRBJ1-1
CSSSADRASDEAFF
TGTTCCAGCAGCGCCGACAGGGCTTCGGATGAAGCTTTCTTT
>TRBD1|NA|14|TRBV2|TRBJ1-5
CASNRDREDQPQHF
TGTGCCAGCAACCGGGACAGGGAGGATCAGCCCCAGCATTTT
>NA|NA|15|TRBV29-1|TRBJ1-1
CSVELWTEMNTEAFF
TGCAGCGTTGAACTCTGGACAGAGATGAACACTGAAGCTTTCTTT
>TRBD1|NA|13|TRBV19|TRBJ1-2
CASSTGGGYGYTF
TGTGCCAGCTCAACAGGGGGTGGCTATGGCTACACCTTC
>NA|NA|13|TRBV6-1|TRBJ2-7
CASTVVRFGEQYF
TGTGCCAGCACCGTAGTGCGGTTCGGCGAGCAGTACTTC
>TRBD2|NA|14|TRBV5-1|TRBJ2-1
CASSTGTSGGSWFF
TGCGCCAGCAGCACCGGGACTAGCGGGGGGTCCTGGTTCTTC
>TRBD1|NA|13|TRBV25-1|TRBJ2-7
CASSVTGGREQYF
TGTGCCAGCAGTGTTACAGGGGGCAGGGAGCAGTACTTC
>NA|NA|13|TRBV7-2|TRBJ1-2
CASSAGTGDGYTF
TGTGCCAGCAGCGCAGGGACGGGGGATGGCTACACCTTC
>NA|NA|16|TRBV7-6|TRBJ1-1
CASSPTGGGINTEAFF
TGTGCCAGCAGCCCTACCGGGGGAGGGATCAACACTGAAGCTTTCTTT
>NA|few|17|TRBV2|TRBJ1-1
CASSESQGAFMNTEAFF
TGTGCCAGCAGTGAAAGTCAGGGCGCGTTTATGAACACTGAAGCTTTCTTT
>TRBD1|few|13|TRBV27|TRBJ2-7
CASSPGTAYEQYF
TGTGCCAGCAGTCCCGGGACAGCCTACGAGCAGTACTTC
>TRBD1|NA|15|TRBV6-5|TRBJ2-2
CASSGQGAGAGELFF
TGTGCCAGCAGTGGACAGGGGGCAGGGGCCGGGGAGCTGTTTTTT
>NA|NA|14|TRBV7-2|TRBJ1-2
CASSLGPIQRGYTF
TGTGCCAGCAGCTTAGGACCGATACAGAGAGGCTACACCTTC
>NA|NA|15|TRBV2|TRBJ2-7
CASSERTLGSYEQYF
TGTGCCAGCAGTGAAAGGACTCTTGGCTCCTACGAGCAGTACTTC
>NA|NA|16|TRBV5-4|TRBJ2-2
CASSFVATLNTGELFF
TGTGCCAGCAGCTTTGTTGCCACTCTGAACACCGGGGAGCTGTTTTTT
>NA|few|14|TRBV9|TRBJ2-1
CASSVNRVYNEQFF
TGTGCCAGCAGCGTTAACAGGGTCTACAATGAGCAGTTCTTC
>NA|NA|14|TRBV6-5|TRBJ2-6
CASSLQSGANVLTF
TGTGCCAGCAGTCTACAGAGTGGGGCCAACGTCCTGACTTTC
>NA|NA|11|TRBV29-1|TRBJ2-7
CSVERQSEQYF
TGCAGCGTCGAACGACAGAGCGAGCAGTACTTC
>NA|few|14|TRBV7-8|TRBJ1-3
CASSPGTSGNTIYF
TGTGCCAGCAGCCCGGGGACATCAGGAAACACCATATATTTT
>TRBD1|NA|14|TRBV10-3|TRBJ2-2
CAISGQGEAGELFF
TGTGCCATCAGTGGACAGGGAGAAGCCGGGGAGCTGTTTTTT
>NA|NA|14|TRBV18|TRBJ1-4
CASSPPATNEKLFF
TGTGCCAGCTCACCGCCAGCAACTAATGAAAAACTGTTTTTT
>TRBD1|NA|15|TRBV6-1|TRBJ1-5
CASSQWTGKIQPQHF
TGTGCCAGCAGTCAGTGGACAGGGAAAATCCAGCCCCAGCATTTT